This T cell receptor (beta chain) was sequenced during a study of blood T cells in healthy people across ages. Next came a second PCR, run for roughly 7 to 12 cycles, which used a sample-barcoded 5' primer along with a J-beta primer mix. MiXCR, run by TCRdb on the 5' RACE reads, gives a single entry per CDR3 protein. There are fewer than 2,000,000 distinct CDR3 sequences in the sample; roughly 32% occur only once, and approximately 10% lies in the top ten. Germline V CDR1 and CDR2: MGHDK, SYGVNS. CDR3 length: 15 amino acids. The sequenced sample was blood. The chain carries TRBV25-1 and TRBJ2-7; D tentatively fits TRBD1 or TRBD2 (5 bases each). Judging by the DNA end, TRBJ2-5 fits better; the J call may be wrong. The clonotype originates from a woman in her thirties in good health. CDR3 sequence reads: CASSFPGPQRETQYF. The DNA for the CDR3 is TGTGCCAGCAGTTTCCCGGGACCACAAAGGGAGACCCAGTACTTC.